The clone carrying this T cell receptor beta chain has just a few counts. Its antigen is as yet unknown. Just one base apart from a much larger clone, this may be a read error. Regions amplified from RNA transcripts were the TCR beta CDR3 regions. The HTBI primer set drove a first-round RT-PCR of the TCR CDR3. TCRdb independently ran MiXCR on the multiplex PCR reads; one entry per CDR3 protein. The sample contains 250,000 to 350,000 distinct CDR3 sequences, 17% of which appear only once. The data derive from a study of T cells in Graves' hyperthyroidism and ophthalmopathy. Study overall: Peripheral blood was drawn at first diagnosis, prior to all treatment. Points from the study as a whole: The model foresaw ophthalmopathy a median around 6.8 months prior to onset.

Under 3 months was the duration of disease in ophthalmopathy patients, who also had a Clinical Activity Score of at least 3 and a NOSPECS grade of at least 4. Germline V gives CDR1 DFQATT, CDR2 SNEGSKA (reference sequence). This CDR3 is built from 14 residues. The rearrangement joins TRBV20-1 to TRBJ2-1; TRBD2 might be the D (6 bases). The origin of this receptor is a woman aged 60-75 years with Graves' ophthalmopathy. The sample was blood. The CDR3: CSTRRAGLTNEQFF. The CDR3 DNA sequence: TGCAGTACTAGACGGGCGGGACTCACGAATGAGCAGTTCTTC.